These T cell receptor beta chains were read from a single sample in a study of graft-versus-host responses after intestinal transplantation. For these receptors, no antigen is known. This table comes from immunoSEQ multiplex PCR, and its TCRdb copy is limited to in-frame clones, with some not included. The table shows about 64,000 clones, with roughly 90% occurring only once. The material sequenced was unstimulated CD8+ T cells sorted from spleen or lymph node cells, taken before transplant. The receptors originated from a human donor who was the organ donor for an intestinal transplant. Both conserved end residues are part of each CDR3. The order of the fields is D gene, V gene, J gene, clone size, CDR3 protein, CDR3 DNA. A D gene is named only where the DNA matches it firmly. Size values are once, few and many counts, or a class for expanded clones, and some rows have none.

TRBD1	TRBV4-3	TRBJ1-2	.	CASSRVLEGAYGYTF	TGCGCCAGCAGTCGAGTGCTTGAGGGGGCCTATGGCTACACCTTC
.	TRBV4-2	TRBJ1-1	.	CASSQAQLLNTEAFF	TGTGCCAGCAGCCAAGCCCAACTCTTGAACACTGAAGCTTTCTTT
TRBD1	TRBV28	TRBJ1-3	.	CASSLRDSSRNTIYF	TGTGCCAGCAGTTTGAGGGACAGCTCTCGAAACACCATATATTTT
.	TRBV5-6	TRBJ2-7	.	CASSWGLSTYEQYF	TGTGCCAGCAGCTGGGGACTGAGTACCTACGAGCAGTACTTC
.	TRBV12-2	TRBJ2-7	.	CASRVSRGEILYEQYF	TGTGCAAGTCGCGTCAGTCGGGGGGAGATACTCTACGAGCAGTACTTC
.	TRBV10-3	TRBJ2-1	.	CAISENSQVYYNEQFF	TGTGCCATCAGTGAGAATTCCCAGGTCTACTACAATGAGCAGTTCTTC
.	TRBV6-1	TRBJ2-2	.	CASSERGLYTGELFF	TGTGCCAGCAGTGAAAGAGGACTATACACCGGGGAGCTGTTTTTT
TRBD1	TRBV7-9	TRBJ1-1	.	CASSLTGGTEAFF	TGTGCCAGCAGCCTTACAGGGGGCACTGAAGCTTTCTTT
.	TRBV30	TRBJ2-2	.	CAWKLVAGANTGELFF	TGTGCCTGGAAACTTGTAGCAGGGGCAAACACCGGGGAGCTGTTTTTT
TRBD1	TRBV7-9	TRBJ2-1	.	CASSLQGGGRNEQFF	TGTGCCAGCAGTCTACAGGGGGGAGGCCGCAATGAGCAGTTCTTC
TRBD2	TRBV5-1	TRBJ2-7	.	CASSSGGLYSYEQYF	TGCGCCAGCAGTAGTGGGGGACTATACTCCTACGAGCAGTACTTC
TRBD2	TRBV9	TRBJ2-7	few	CASSVSGRAPYEQYF	TGTGCCAGCAGCGTTAGCGGGAGGGCCCCGTACGAGCAGTACTTC
.	TRBV12-5	TRBJ1-5	few	CALVFHPSNQPQHF	TGTGCCCTAGTGTTCCACCCCTCCAATCAGCCCCAGCATTTT
TRBD1	TRBV6-7	TRBJ1-3	.	CASSFDRAEYTIYF	TGTGCCAGCAGTTTTGACAGGGCGGAATACACCATATATTTT
.	TRBV6-1	TRBJ2-1	.	CASSEIGQGLSDEQFF	TGTGCCAGCAGTGAAATAGGGCAGGGGTTAAGCGATGAGCAGTTCTTC
.	TRBV18	TRBJ1-1	few	CASSPGRNTEAFF	TGTGCCAGCTCACCAGGCAGGAACACTGAAGCTTTCTTT
.	TRBV9	TRBJ2-3	once	CASRDTLTDTQYF	TGTGCCAGCAGGGACACCCTCACAGATACGCAGTATTTT
TRBD2	TRBV11-2	TRBJ2-3	.	CASSLEREGRYSTDTQYF	TGTGCCAGCAGCTTGGAGCGGGAGGGTAGATATAGCACAGATACGCAGTATTTT
.	TRBV7-2	TRBJ1-1	.	CASSSGVRPYTEAFF	TGTGCCAGCAGCTCAGGGGTCAGACCGTACACTGAAGCTTTCTTT
.	TRBV29-1	TRBJ2-3	.	CSVSQGIGPDTQYF	TGCAGCGTTTCACAGGGTATTGGGCCAGATACGCAGTATTTT
TRBD2	TRBV9	TRBJ2-3	.	CASSARTSGRDTQYF	TGTGCCAGCAGCGCCAGGACTAGCGGGAGAGATACGCAGTATTTT
TRBD1	TRBV28	TRBJ2-7	.	CASRPLLDRQTYEQYF	TGTGCCAGCAGACCCCTCCTGGACAGGCAGACCTACGAGCAGTACTTC
.	TRBV4-2	TRBJ2-7	once	CASSQVRGSSYEQYF	TGTGCCAGCAGCCAAGTCCGGGGGAGCTCCTACGAGCAGTACTTC
.	TRBV16	TRBJ1-2	.	CASSSMWAGTPYGYTF	TGTGCCAGCAGCTCAATGTGGGCAGGGACACCTTATGGCTACACCTTC
TRBD2	TRBV4-3	TRBJ2-1	.	CASSQDLTLAGGRDEQFF	TGCGCCAGCAGCCAAGATCTTACGCTCGCGGGAGGAAGGGATGAGCAGTTCTTC
.	TRBV10-3	TRBJ2-6	once	CAISRGRARSGANVLTF	TGTGCCATCAGTCGGGGAAGGGCCCGGTCTGGGGCCAACGTCCTGACTTTC
TRBD2	TRBV4-3	TRBJ2-3	.	CASSQGSAGREGRDTQYF	TGCGCCAGCAGCCAAGGGTCCGCCGGGCGGGAGGGTAGAGATACGCAGTATTTT
.	TRBV5-1	TRBJ2-7	.	CASIGPSGYEQYF	TGCGCCAGCATCGGCCCGAGCGGCTACGAGCAGTACTTC
.	TRBV7-9	TRBJ2-7	.	CASSFEDYEQYF	TGTGCCAGCAGCTTTGAGGACTACGAGCAGTACTTC
.	TRBV28	TRBJ2-1	.	CASSLWSGVLHNEQFF	TGTGCCAGCAGTTTATGGTCAGGGGTTCTTCACAATGAGCAGTTCTTC
.	TRBV18	TRBJ2-7	.	CASSPEGNYEQYF	TGTGCCAGCTCACCAGAGGGAAACTACGAGCAGTACTTC
.	TRBV9	TRBJ1-1	.	CASSSGGVGTEAFF	TGTGCCAGCAGTTCGGGGGGGGTTGGCACTGAAGCTTTCTTT
.	TRBV6-1	TRBJ2-5	.	CASSDMGAGYQETQYF	TGTGCCAGCAGTGATATGGGGGCCGGGTACCAAGAGACCCAGTACTTC
TRBD1	TRBV28	TRBJ1-4	.	CASSFRGPTGWSEKLFF	TGTGCCAGCAGTTTCCGGGGCCCGACAGGGTGGAGTGAAAAACTGTTTTTT
TRBD2	TRBV6-1	TRBJ2-1	.	CASSEPGLASYNEQFF	TGTGCCAGCAGTGAACCAGGACTAGCGTCCTACAATGAGCAGTTCTTC
TRBD2	TRBV25-1	TRBJ2-1	.	CASSDRTSGKVNEQFF	TGTGCCAGCAGTGACCGGACTAGCGGGAAGGTCAATGAGCAGTTCTTC
.	TRBV29-1	TRBJ2-7	once	CSVDTGMGPYEQYF	TGCAGCGTAGACACAGGGATGGGGCCCTACGAGCAGTACTTC
TRBD1	TRBV5-1	TRBJ1-2	.	CASSLARTGKTYGYTF	TGCGCCAGCAGCTTGGCGCGGACAGGGAAGACTTATGGCTACACCTTC
.	TRBV6-6	TRBJ1-2	once	CASSFDRRRGYGYTF	TGTGCCAGCAGTTTCGACAGGCGCAGAGGCTATGGCTACACCTTC
.	TRBV9	TRBJ2-6	.	CASSVVGGRSGANVLTF	TGTGCCAGCAGCGTAGTTGGCGGGCGATCTGGGGCCAACGTCCTGACTTTC
TRBD1	TRBV5-3	TRBJ2-7	.	CARSSPNRDSRYEQYF	TGTGCCAGAAGCTCACCCAACCGGGACAGCCGTTACGAGCAGTACTTC
.	TRBV6-5	TRBJ1-2	.	CASRGAAHGYTF	TGTGCCAGCAGGGGGGCTGCTCATGGCTACACCTTC
.	TRBV28	TRBJ2-5	.	CASSYGHGGETQYF	TGTGCCAGCAGTTACGGACATGGGGGGGAGACCCAGTACTTC
.	TRBV7-9	TRBJ2-5	.	CASSTWLAGEQETQYF	TGTGCCAGCAGCACGTGGCTCGCAGGGGAACAAGAGACCCAGTACTTC
TRBD1	TRBV27	TRBJ2-7	.	CASSLSGGPSYEQYF	TGTGCCAGCAGTTTGTCAGGGGGCCCCTCCTACGAGCAGTACTTC
TRBD1	TRBV11-3	TRBJ1-6	.	CASSVQGALYNSPLHF	TGTGCCAGCAGCGTACAGGGGGCTTTGTATAATTCACCCCTCCACTTT
.	TRBV7-9	TRBJ1-1	.	CASSLVLGNTEAFF	TGTGCCAGCAGCTTAGTTCTAGGTAACACTGAAGCTTTCTTT
TRBD2	TRBV27	TRBJ2-3	.	CASTPGLVTDTQYF	TGTGCCAGCACCCCGGGACTAGTAACAGATACGCAGTATTTT
TRBD2	TRBV11-3	TRBJ2-1	once	CASSLELGAGGEDNEQFF	TGTGCCAGCAGCTTAGAGTTGGGGGCGGGAGGGGAGGACAATGAGCAGTTCTTC
TRBD1	TRBV28	TRBJ1-4	.	CASSPWDRTNEKLFF	TGTGCCAGCAGTCCTTGGGACAGAACCAATGAAAAACTGTTTTTT
.	TRBV19	TRBJ1-5	.	CASSTITEASNQPQHF	TGTGCCAGTAGTACAATAACCGAGGCTAGCAATCAGCCCCAGCATTTT
TRBD1	TRBV28	TRBJ2-7	.	CASSRGQTNSYEQYF	TGTGCCAGCAGCCGGGGACAGACTAACTCCTACGAGCAGTACTTC
.	TRBV10-1	TRBJ2-2	.	CASSERTELTGELFF	TGCGCCAGCAGCGAGAGGACAGAATTAACCGGGGAGCTGTTTTTT
.	TRBV4-2	TRBJ2-1	.	CASSQEQADSYNEQFF	TGTGCCAGCAGCCAAGAACAAGCGGACTCCTACAATGAGCAGTTCTTC
TRBD2	TRBV18	TRBJ2-7	few	CASSPWTSGRYEQYF	TGTGCCAGCTCACCATGGACTAGCGGGCGCTACGAGCAGTACTTC
TRBD1	TRBV5-6	TRBJ1-2	.	CASSWQGAQYGYTF	TGTGCCAGCAGCTGGCAGGGGGCGCAATATGGCTACACCTTC